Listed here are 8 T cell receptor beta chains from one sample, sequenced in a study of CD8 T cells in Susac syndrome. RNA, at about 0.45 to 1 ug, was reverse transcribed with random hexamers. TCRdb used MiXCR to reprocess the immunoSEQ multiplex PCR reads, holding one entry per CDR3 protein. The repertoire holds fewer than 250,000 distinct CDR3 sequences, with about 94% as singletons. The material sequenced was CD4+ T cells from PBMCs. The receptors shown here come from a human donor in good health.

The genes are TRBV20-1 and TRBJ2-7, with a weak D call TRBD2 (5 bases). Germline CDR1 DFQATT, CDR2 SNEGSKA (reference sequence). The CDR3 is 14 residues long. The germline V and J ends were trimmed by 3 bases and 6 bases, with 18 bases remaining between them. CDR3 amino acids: CSASSGMKEAEQYF. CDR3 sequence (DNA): TGCAGTGCTAGCAGTGGGATGAAGGAGGCCGAGCAGTACTTC.

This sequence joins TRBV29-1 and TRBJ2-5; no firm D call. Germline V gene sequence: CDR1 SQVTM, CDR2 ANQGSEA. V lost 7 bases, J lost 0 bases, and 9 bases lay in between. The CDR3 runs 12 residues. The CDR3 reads CSAGSYQETQYF. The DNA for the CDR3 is TGCAGCGCAGGCTCGTACCAAGAGACCCAGTACTTC.

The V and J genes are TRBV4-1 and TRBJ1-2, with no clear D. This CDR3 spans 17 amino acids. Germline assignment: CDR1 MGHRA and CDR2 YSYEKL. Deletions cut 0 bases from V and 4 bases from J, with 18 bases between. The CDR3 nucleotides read TGCGCCAGCAGCCAAGATAACGCGGGGTTTCAGGTCTATGGCTACACCTTC. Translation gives CASSQDNAGFQVYGYTF.

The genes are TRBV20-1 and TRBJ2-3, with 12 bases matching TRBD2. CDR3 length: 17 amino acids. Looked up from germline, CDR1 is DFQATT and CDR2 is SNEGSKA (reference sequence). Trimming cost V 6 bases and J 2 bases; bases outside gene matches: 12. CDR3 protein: CSAQPLAGGPNTDTQYF. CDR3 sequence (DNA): TGCAGTGCCCAACCCCTAGCGGGGGGGCCGAACACAGATACGCAGTATTTT.

The CDR3 bases are TGTGCCAGCACCCCAGAGGGGGGACGAGAGACCCAGTACTTC. Translating it yields CASTPEGGRETQYF. The chain links TRBV9 to TRBJ2-5; D may match TRBD1 or TRBD2 (6 bases each). V dropped 6 bases and J dropped 4 bases, with 16 bases sitting between them. Germline V gives CDR1 SGDLS, CDR2 YYNGEE. The CDR3 is made up of 14 amino acids.

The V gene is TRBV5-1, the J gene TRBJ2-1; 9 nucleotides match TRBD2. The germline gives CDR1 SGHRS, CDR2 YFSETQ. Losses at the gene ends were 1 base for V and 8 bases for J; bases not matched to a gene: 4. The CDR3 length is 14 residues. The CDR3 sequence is CASSLRVAGDEQFF. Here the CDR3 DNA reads TGCGCCAGCAGCTTGCGGGTAGCGGGGGATGAGCAGTTCTTC.

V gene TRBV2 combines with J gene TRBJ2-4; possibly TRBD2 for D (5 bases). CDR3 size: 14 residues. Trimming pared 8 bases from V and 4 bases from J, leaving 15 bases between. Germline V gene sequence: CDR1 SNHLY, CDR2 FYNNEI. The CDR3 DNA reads TGTGCCAGCTTAACAACTCGGGGAAAAAACATTCAGTACTTC. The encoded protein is CASLTTRGKNIQYF.

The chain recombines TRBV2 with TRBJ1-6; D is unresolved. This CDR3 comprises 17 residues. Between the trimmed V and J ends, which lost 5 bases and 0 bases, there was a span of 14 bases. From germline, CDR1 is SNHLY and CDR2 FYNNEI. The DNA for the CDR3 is TGTGCCAGCAGTCCGGAACCCAGGAGCTCCTATAATTCACCCCTCCACTTT. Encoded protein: CASSPEPRSSYNSPLHF.